This T cell receptor beta chain is from a study of cytomegalovirus exposure and HLA in healthy donors. Whole-study results and caveats: A missense variant in DCLRE1C was later tied to TCR beta V- and J-gene trimming.

Points on this clone: What it recognizes is unknown.

The primer mix had 60 Vbeta and 13 Jbeta primers. Per the authors' pipeline: Among the unique TCR beta chains that a later analysis counted, 75 million to 85 million in all, roughly 10 million were shared. TCRdb keeps only in-frame clones here, not all; method: immunoSEQ multiplex PCR. V and J calls and clone size are given by that table; D and trimming were obtained from the DNA. The sample has about 140,000 clones, around 63% seen once. J gave up 7 bases and V 2 bases, and 6 bases lay outside the gene matches. This CDR3 comprises 15 residues. Germline V gene data show CDR1 as SGHTA and CDR2 as FQGNSA. Each donor was nominally healthy when sampled (though unrecorded immune exposures were likely). For this donor, CMV serostatus was not recorded.

V and J are TRBV7-2 and TRBJ2-1, with 9 bases matching TRBD2. Sequencing was carried out using PBMCs. The sequence was collected from a human donor in good health. The CDR3 coding sequence is TGTGCCAGCAGCTTAACGATTAGCGGGAGTAATGAGCAGTTCTTC. It translates to CASSLTISGSNEQFF.